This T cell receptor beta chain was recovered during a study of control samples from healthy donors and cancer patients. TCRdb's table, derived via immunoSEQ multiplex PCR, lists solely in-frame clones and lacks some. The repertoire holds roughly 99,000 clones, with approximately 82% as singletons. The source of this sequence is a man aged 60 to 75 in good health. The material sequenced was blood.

CDR3 amino acids: CASSLLTGGTTDTQYF. The CDR3, as DNA: TGTGCCAGCAGCCTCCTGACAGGGGGAACCACAGATACGCAGTATTTT. The rearrangement links TRBV7-3 to TRBJ2-3, with 9 bases aligning to TRBD1. This CDR3 region has 16 residues. Germline lookup yields CDR1 SGHTA and CDR2 FQGTGA. V shed 5 bases, J shed 2 bases, and the junction held 8 bases outside the gene matches.